This is a list of T cell receptor beta chains from one sample in a study of T-cell memory formation after mild COVID-19. TCRdb reprocessed the 5' RACE reads via MiXCR and lists one record per CDR3 protein. The sample has some 100,000 distinct CDR3 sequences, 11% seen once; the top ten hold 40%. What was sequenced was PBMCs or a T cell subset sorted from them (not recorded which). These receptor sequences come from a young man who had mild COVID-19 (a few samples of this study predate the infection). Cell type and time point are not known. CDR3s include the opening cysteine and the closing phenylalanine or tryptophan. The D gene is left open where the match is weak. Size values are once, few and many counts, or a class for expanded clones, and some rows have none.

V gene	D gene	clone size	J gene	CDR3 length	CDR3 protein	CDR3 DNA
TRBV7-9	NA	NA	TRBJ1-1	13	CASSFRASTEAFF	TGTGCCAGCAGCTTTAGGGCCAGCACTGAAGCTTTCTTT
TRBV24-1	TRBD2	few	TRBJ2-1	13	CATSDLTSGEQFF	TGTGCCACCAGTGACCTGACTAGCGGTGAGCAGTTCTTC
TRBV5-1	NA	NA	TRBJ2-2	16	CASSPRGAGNTGELFF	TGCGCCAGCAGCCCCCGAGGGGCGGGGAACACCGGGGAGCTGTTTTTT
TRBV7-9	NA	NA	TRBJ1-2	15	CASSFGGQVVYGYTF	TGTGCCAGCAGCTTCGGTGGGCAAGTTGTCTATGGCTACACCTTC
TRBV7-9	NA	few	TRBJ1-2	12	CASSLYDYGYTF	TGTGCCAGCAGCCTGTATGATTATGGCTACACCTTC
TRBV7-8	TRBD1	few	TRBJ1-5	18	CASSLSSAGGYSNQPQHF	TGTGCCAGCAGCTTGAGTTCGGCAGGGGGGTATAGCAATCAGCCCCAGCATTTT
TRBV7-9	NA	few	TRBJ2-1	13	CASSLDLPNEQFF	TGTGCCAGCAGCTTAGACCTACCCAATGAGCAGTTCTTC
TRBV7-9	NA	NA	TRBJ2-5	13	CASSSGREETQYF	TGTGCCAGCAGCTCCGGACGGGAGGAGACCCAGTACTTC
TRBV29-1	TRBD1	NA	TRBJ2-3	15	CSVDSLDRVIDTQYF	TGCAGCGTTGACTCTCTCGACAGGGTAATAGATACGCAGTATTTT
TRBV11-2	TRBD2	few	TRBJ2-4	20	CASSSRRASGGTLAKNIQYF	TGTGCCAGCAGTTCCCGGCGTGCTAGCGGGGGGACCCTAGCCAAAAACATTCAGTACTTC
TRBV28	NA	few	TRBJ2-5	17	CASSYAPGGQAQETQYF	TGTGCCAGCAGTTACGCCCCTGGCGGGCAGGCGCAAGAGACCCAGTACTTC
TRBV19	NA	many	TRBJ2-7	17	CASSMFSEERPLRKQYF	TGTGCCAGTAGTATGTTTTCTGAGGAACGGCCCCTAAGGAAACAGTACTTC
TRBV5-4	TRBD1	NA	TRBJ1-3	14	CASSFSGGQNTIYF	TGTGCCAGCAGCTTTTCAGGGGGGCAAAACACCATATATTTT
TRBV11-2	NA	few	TRBJ2-3	13	CASRHPGPDTQYF	TGTGCCAGCAGACACCCGGGGCCAGATACGCAGTATTTT
TRBV12-3/TRBV12-4	NA	NA	TRBJ2-5	14	CASSPPGVGETQYF	TGTGCCAGCAGTCCACCAGGGGTTGGCGAGACCCAGTACTTC
TRBV4-1	TRBD2	few	TRBJ2-3	15	CASSDIAGGRNTQYF	TGCGCCAGCAGTGATATAGCGGGGGGGAGGAATACGCAGTATTTT
TRBV6-6	TRBD1	few	TRBJ1-3	15	CASSQTGARGNTIYF	TGTGCCAGCAGTCAAACAGGGGCGCGGGGAAACACCATATATTTT
TRBV12-3/TRBV12-4	NA	few	TRBJ2-7	16	CASRGGTRQPDREQYF	TGTGCCAGCAGGGGGGGAACCCGACAGCCGGATCGCGAGCAGTACTTC
TRBV7-2	NA	few	TRBJ2-7	13	CASSSFRGYEQYF	TGTGCCAGCAGCTCCTTTCGGGGTTACGAGCAGTACTTC
TRBV5-6	NA	few	TRBJ2-1	14	CASSFAGEHNEQFF	TGTGCCAGCAGCTTCGCAGGGGAACACAATGAGCAGTTCTTC
TRBV6-2/TRBV6-3	TRBD2	few	TRBJ2-1	16	CASSYSQRGGQDEQFF	TGTGCCAGCAGTTACTCCCAGCGGGGGGGCCAGGATGAGCAGTTCTTC
TRBV30	TRBD2	NA	TRBJ2-3	15	CAWSGLAGATDTQYF	TGTGCCTGGAGTGGACTAGCGGGGGCCACAGATACGCAGTATTTT
TRBV4-1	NA	few	TRBJ2-1	12	CASSAPGNEQFF	TGCGCCAGCAGCGCCCCCGGAAATGAGCAGTTCTTC
TRBV7-8	NA	NA	TRBJ1-2	17	CASSLAIASRTGYGYTF	TGTGCCAGCAGCTTAGCGATCGCGTCCCGGACTGGATATGGCTACACCTTC
TRBV5-1	NA	few	TRBJ2-3	15	CASSLRGGLTDTQYF	TGCGCCAGCAGCTTAAGGGGGGGCCTCACAGATACGCAGTATTTT
TRBV7-9	TRBD1	few	TRBJ2-7	12	CASSDREFEQYF	TGTGCCAGCAGCGACAGGGAATTCGAGCAGTACTTC
TRBV16	NA	many	TRBJ2-7	17	CASSQSSPGDPSYEQYF	TGTGCCAGCAGCCAATCTTCCCCAGGGGACCCCTCCTACGAGCAGTACTTC
TRBV7-8	TRBD2	NA	TRBJ2-7	14	CASRLAGTASEQYF	TGTGCCAGCAGATTAGCGGGGACCGCGAGCGAGCAGTACTTC
TRBV7-9	TRBD2	NA	TRBJ2-7	18	CASSTGTSGGEPLYEQYF	TGTGCCAGCAGCACCGGGACTAGCGGGGGAGAGCCCCTCTACGAGCAGTACTTC
TRBV20-1	NA	few	TRBJ2-7	12	CSAREVAYEQYF	TGCAGTGCTAGAGAGGTGGCCTACGAGCAGTACTTC
TRBV10-3	NA	NA	TRBJ2-3	14	CAISMAGGTDTQYF	TGTGCCATCAGTATGGCAGGGGGCACAGATACGCAGTATTTT
TRBV4-1	TRBD2	large	TRBJ2-1	15	CASSQDSGGAGEQFF	TGCGCCAGCAGCCAAGATTCCGGGGGGGCCGGTGAGCAGTTCTTC
TRBV7-6	NA	few	TRBJ1-6	15	CASTPGEGENSPLHF	TGTGCCAGCACCCCGGGGGAGGGAGAGAATTCACCCCTCCACTTT
TRBV7-6	NA	few	TRBJ2-5	13	CASSPNIRGTQYF	TGTGCCAGCAGCCCTAACATCCGAGGGACCCAGTACTTC
TRBV20-1	NA	NA	TRBJ2-1	15	CSARDSMSSYNEQFF	TGCAGTGCTAGAGATTCCATGAGCTCCTACAATGAGCAGTTCTTC
TRBV4-3	NA	few	TRBJ2-6	15	CASSQELSGANVLTF	TGCGCCAGCAGCCAAGAGTTAAGTGGGGCCAACGTCCTGACTTTC
TRBV6-1	TRBD1	few	TRBJ1-5	16	CASSFIRDSVNQPQHF	TGTGCCAGCAGCTTTATCCGGGACAGCGTCAATCAGCCCCAGCATTTT
TRBV19	NA	few	TRBJ2-5	14	CASSMGPAAETQYF	TGTGCCAGTAGTATGGGCCCAGCAGCAGAGACCCAGTACTTC
TRBV4-3	NA	NA	TRBJ2-3	14	CASSQSPGSDTQYF	TGCGCCAGCAGCCAAAGCCCGGGTTCAGATACGCAGTATTTT
TRBV29-1	TRBD2	few	TRBJ2-1	15	CSGEEASGGYNEQFF	TGCAGCGGTGAAGAGGCTAGCGGGGGATACAATGAGCAGTTCTTC
TRBV2	NA	few	TRBJ1-5	15	CASSEVRENNQPQHF	TGTGCCAGCAGTGAGGTCAGGGAGAACAATCAGCCCCAGCATTTT
TRBV5-4	NA	NA	TRBJ1-2	13	CASSGGTNYGYTF	TGTGCCAGCAGCGGCGGGACTAACTATGGCTACACCTTC
TRBV4-3	NA	NA	TRBJ2-6	16	CASSQDLGAGANVLTF	TGCGCCAGCAGCCAAGATTTGGGGGCTGGGGCCAACGTCCTGACTTTC
TRBV28	NA	few	TRBJ2-7	14	CASSPDTYSYEQYF	TGTGCCAGCAGTCCGGACACTTACTCCTACGAGCAGTACTTC
TRBV6-6	NA	many	TRBJ2-1	13	CASAASIYNEQFF	TGTGCCAGCGCAGCCAGCATCTACAATGAGCAGTTCTTC
TRBV4-1	NA	few	TRBJ2-2	13	CASSRSETGELFF	TGCGCCAGCAGCCGTAGCGAAACCGGGGAGCTGTTTTTT
TRBV24-1	TRBD2	few	TRBJ2-1	16	CATSDRAGGSYNEQFF	TGTGCCACCAGTGATCGAGCGGGGGGGTCCTACAATGAGCAGTTCTTC
TRBV5-6	NA	many	TRBJ2-1	16	CASSSLVRVEYNEQFF	TGTGCCAGCAGTTCACTGGTCAGGGTCGAGTACAATGAGCAGTTCTTC
TRBV5-5	NA	NA	TRBJ2-5	15	CASSPLGLEQETQYF	TGTGCCAGCAGCCCGTTGGGGCTGGAGCAAGAGACCCAGTACTTC
TRBV4-3	NA	NA	TRBJ1-1	14	CASSQDPGRTEAFF	TGCGCCAGCAGCCAAGATCCGGGCCGCACTGAAGCTTTCTTT
TRBV4-2	NA	few	TRBJ2-5	13	CASSQEGSETQYF	TGTGCCAGCAGCCAAGAAGGTTCGGAGACCCAGTACTTC
TRBV5-1	TRBD1	NA	TRBJ2-7	14	CASSLTGQGYEQYF	TGCGCCAGCAGCTTAACGGGACAGGGCTACGAGCAGTACTTC
TRBV4-1	NA	NA	TRBJ2-3	18	CASSQTIPTAGAGDTQYF	TGCGCCAGCAGCCAAACCATCCCGACTGCGGGTGCTGGAGATACGCAGTATTTT